The 32 T cell receptor beta chains below come from one sample, sequenced in a study of shared clonotypes between healthy human individuals. Terminally differentiated effector memory CD45RA+ cells were left out of the naive CD8 fraction, which was CD45RO-negative and positively selected for CCR7. The assay was immunoSEQ multiplex PCR, and TCRdb's table has in-frame clones only and misses some. This table holds hundreds of thousands of clones, 92% found once. Sequenced input: naive CD8+ T cells sorted from blood. The receptor set was obtained from a man aged 30 to 39 in good health.

V gene TRBV15 combines with J gene TRBJ2-1, with D possibly matching TRBD2 (6 bases). Germline-derived CDR1 and CDR2 are LNHNV and YYDKDF (reference sequence). This CDR3 contains 14 residues. The V end lost 0 bases, the J end lost 7 bases, and 10 bases lay between the germline ends. The CDR3 protein is CATSRDTSSNEQFF. CDR3 nucleotide sequence: TGTGCCACCAGCAGAGATACTAGCTCAAATGAGCAGTTCTTC.

The chain joins TRBV28 to TRBJ2-4; a possible D gene is TRBD1 (6 bases). Per the germline V gene, CDR1 is MDHEN and CDR2 is SYDVKM. The ends were cut back, 0 bases at V and 5 bases at J, with 11 bases in the middle. The CDR3 spans 15 residues. CDR3 amino acids: CASSLWFEGENIQYF. CDR3 nucleotide sequence: TGTGCCAGCAGTTTATGGTTCGAGGGGGAAAACATTCAGTACTTC.

The chain has TRBV27 and TRBJ2-7; D gene ambiguous. CDR1 and CDR2 from the germline V gene are MNHEY and SMNVEV (reference sequence). V was shortened by 11 bases and J by 12 bases, with 11 bases between the two germline ends. This CDR3 comprises 8 residues. The CDR3 reads CAGASRYF. The DNA for the CDR3 is TGTGCCGGAGCTTCGAGGTACTTC.

The V and J genes are TRBV19 and TRBJ2-7; 8 bases align to TRBD2. V lost 3 bases, J lost 6 bases, and 10 bases stayed unmatched. Germline V gene data show CDR1 as LNHDA and CDR2 as SQIVND (reference sequence). There are 15 residues in the CDR3. This chain's CDR3 is CASSIFAGGLGEQYF. CDR3 sequence (DNA): TGTGCCAGTAGTATTTTTGCGGGAGGTCTCGGCGAGCAGTACTTC.

J is TRBJ2-7 and V is TRBV29-1; 10 positions agree with TRBD2. Germline lookup yields CDR1 SQVTM and CDR2 ANQGSEA. V shed 0 bases, J shed 3 bases, and the junction held 2 bases outside the gene matches. The length of the CDR3 is 14 residues. CDR3 nucleotide sequence: TGCAGCGTTGAAGAGGGGACTAGCGTCTACGAGCAGTACTTC. Protein product: CSVEEGTSVYEQYF.

CDR3 amino acids: CASTALAGVGEQYF. CDR3 sequence (DNA): TGTGCCAGCACGGCCCTAGCGGGAGTAGGGGAGCAGTACTTC. The chain couples TRBV2 to TRBJ2-7, with 10 positions matching TRBD2. The V and J ends lost 7 bases and 7 bases, in that order; junction bases with no gene match: 10. The CDR3 is made up of 14 amino acids. CDR1 SNHLY and CDR2 FYNNEI come from the germline V gene.

V gene TRBV10-3 combines with J gene TRBJ2-7, with 9 bases matching TRBD2. The CDR3 contains 14 residues. J was trimmed by 6 bases and V by 4 bases; bases with no gene match: 7. The germline V gene has CDR1 ENHRY and CDR2 SYGVKD. This CDR3 is CAISGGSGRSEQYF. The DNA of the CDR3 is TGTGCCATCAGTGGAGGTAGCGGGAGATCCGAGCAGTACTTC.

The gene calls are TRBV21-1 and TRBJ1-5. TRBV21-1 is annotated as a pseudogene. The CDR3 length is 16 residues. The CDR3 protein is CASTPLGGDTYQPQHF. CDR3 nucleotides: TGTGCCAGCACTCCCCTGGGGGGGGACACCTATCAGCCCCAGCATTTT.

The chain carries TRBV29-1 and TRBJ2-5, with D perhaps matching TRBD2 (5 bases). Trimming pared 3 bases from V and 5 bases from J, leaving 22 bases between. CDR1 SQVTM and CDR2 ANQGSEA come from the germline V gene. This CDR3 has 16 amino acids. The CDR3 coding sequence is TGCAGCGTTGATGGGCTAGCCCCCCGGCAGAGGGAGACCCAGTACTTC. It specifies CSVDGLAPRQRETQYF.

This chain uses TRBV27 with TRBJ2-7; possibly TRBD1 for D (6 bases). The CDR3 is 14 amino acids. V lost 3 bases, J lost 1 base, and 10 bases lay in between. Germline assignment: CDR1 MNHEY and CDR2 SMNVEV (reference sequence). CDR3 coding DNA: TGTGCCAGCAGTTTCTACAGGGCTTCCTACGAGCAGTACTTC. It codes for CASSFYRASYEQYF.

This chain connects TRBV11-3 to TRBJ2-1, with D possibly TRBD2 on 8 matching bases. With 5 bases removed from V and 9 bases from J, the gap between germline ends came to 17 bases. This CDR3 contains 14 residues. Germline V gives CDR1 SGHNT, CDR2 YENEEA. The CDR3 spells CASSPGLGGAEQFF. DNA for the CDR3: TGTGCCAGCAGCCCGGGACTAGGGGGCGCTGAGCAGTTCTTC. Supplemented by reference TRBV11-3 and TRBJ2-1, the full variable domain reads EAGVVQSPRYKIIEKKQPVAFWCNPISGHNTLYWYLQNLGQGPELLIRYENEEAVDDSQLPKDRFSAERLKGVDSTLKIQPAELGDSAVYLCASSPGLGGAEQFFGPGTRLTVL.

V usage is TRBV11-2 and J usage is TRBJ2-1; the D gene is possibly TRBD2 (5 bases). This CDR3 has 16 residues. V lost 2 bases, J lost 5 bases, and 16 bases lay in between. Looked up from germline, CDR1 is SGHAT and CDR2 is FQNNGV. The CDR3: CASSLTTGMVNNEQFF. The CDR3 bases are TGTGCCAGCAGCTTAACAACGGGAATGGTTAACAATGAGCAGTTCTTC. The variable domain in full, completed from reference TRBV11-2 and TRBJ2-1, reads EAGVAQSPRYKIIEKRQSVAFWCNPISGHATLYWYQQILGQGPKLLIQFQNNGVVDDSQLPKDRFSAERLKGVDSTLKIQPAKLEDSAVYLCASSLTTGMVNNEQFFGPGTRLTVL.

This clone was seen just once. J is TRBJ1-3 and V is TRBV29-1, with no clear D. This CDR3 is 10 amino acids long. The germline CDR1 and CDR2 sequences are SQVTM and ANQGSEA. The CDR3 reads CIRSGNTIYF. In DNA form, the CDR3 reads TGCATTAGGTCTGGAAACACCATATATTTT.

The chain joins TRBV5-1 to TRBJ2-3; possible D gene TRBD1, 5 bases. V lost 1 base and J lost 4, with 13 bases in between. The CDR3 sequence is 15 residues long. The germline gives CDR1 SGHRS, CDR2 YFSETQ. The CDR3, as DNA: TGCGCCAGCAGCTTGATGGGGCCCCTTCCAGATACGCAGTATTTT. This encodes CASSLMGPLPDTQYF.

The V gene is TRBV6-1, the J gene TRBJ2-7, with a tentative D call TRBD2 (6 bases). Deletions cut 1 base from V and 2 bases from J, with 12 bases between. The CDR3 consists of 15 residues. The germline V gene has CDR1 MNHNS and CDR2 SASEGT. CDR3: CASSEVVSGAYEQYF. The CDR3 coding sequence is TGTGCCAGCAGTGAAGTCGTTAGCGGTGCCTACGAGCAGTACTTC.

This sequence joins TRBV7-9 and TRBJ1-5; D ambiguous. The CDR3 sequence is 12 residues long. Per the germline V gene, CDR1 is SEHNR and CDR2 is FQNEAQ (reference sequence). V gave up 5 bases and J gave up 7 bases, with 9 bases separating them. CDR3 nucleotide sequence: TGTGCCAGCAGCAATGGAAAACAGCCCCAGCATTTT. Its protein is CASSNGKQPQHF.

The V call is TRBV14, the J call TRBJ2-5; 7 nucleotides agree with TRBD1. Germline CDR1 and CDR2: SGHDN and FVKESK. V shed 1 base, J shed 7 bases, and the junction held 18 bases outside the gene matches. The CDR3 sequence is 18 residues long. CDR3 sequence reads: CASSQVKGDRVNLGTQYF. The CDR3 coding sequence is TGTGCCAGCAGCCAAGTGAAGGGAGACAGGGTTAATCTGGGGACCCAGTACTTC.

The chain uses TRBV10-2 and TRBJ2-7; D call uncertain. Trimming cost V 0 bases and J 2 bases, with 11 bases left between them. This CDR3 is built from 15 residues. CDR1 is WSHSY, CDR2 SAAADI, per germline. Here the CDR3 DNA reads TGCGCCAGCAGTGAGTCGAACCGTGGGCCCTACGAGCAGTACTTC. Translated: CASSESNRGPYEQYF.

This clone was recorded only once. The rearrangement links TRBV5-1 to TRBJ2-7; 11 bases are a match to TRBD2. There are 15 residues in the CDR3. CDR1 and CDR2 from the germline V gene are SGHRS and YFSETQ. Trimming removed 2 bases from V and 2 bases from J; junction bases left unmatched: 3. The DNA of the CDR3 is TGCGCCAGCAGCTTTGGGGGACTAGCGGCCTACGAGCAGTACTTC. Amino acids: CASSFGGLAAYEQYF.

The genes are TRBV5-4 and TRBJ1-2; D remains ambiguous. The germline CDR1 and CDR2 sequences are SGHNT and YYREEE (reference sequence). V lost 0 bases, J lost 0 bases, and 6 bases lay in between. This CDR3 is 14 amino acids long. The CDR3 bases are TGTGCCAGCAGCTTGGAAGGATCTAACTATGGCTACACCTTC. It yields the protein CASSLEGSNYGYTF.

This chain uses TRBV29-1 with TRBJ1-1; D is unresolved. V was cut by 7 bases and J by 4 bases, with 13 bases left in between. Germline V gene sequence: CDR1 SQVTM, CDR2 ANQGSEA. The CDR3 runs 12 residues. The CDR3 loop is CSAVGSATEAFF. CDR3 coding DNA: TGCAGCGCTGTAGGGTCTGCCACTGAAGCTTTCTTT.

The chain employs TRBV4-2 and TRBJ2-5; weak D call: TRBD2 (6 bases). Per germline, CDR1 LGHNA and CDR2 YNFKEQ. The CDR3 runs 16 residues. V shed 0 bases and J shed 5 bases, with 16 bases lying between them. This chain's CDR3 is CASSQDYREFSETQYF. Written as DNA, the CDR3 is TGTGCCAGCAGCCAAGATTATCGGGAGTTTTCGGAGACCCAGTACTTC.

The chain is built from TRBV7-9 and TRBJ1-3, with 7 bases lining up with TRBD1. CDR1 is SEHNR, CDR2 FQNEAQ, per germline (reference sequence). The CDR3 loop spans 16 amino acids. Trimming took 6 bases from V and 1 from J; bases not matched to a gene: 9. CDR3 sequence (DNA): TGTGCCAGCAGTTCCCCGGGACAGACGTCTGGAAACACCATATATTTT. Translated: CASSSPGQTSGNTIYF.

This clone has only one observation. The same CDR3 can be traced to other DNA sequences in this sample. The rearrangement links TRBV9 to TRBJ2-7; D is perhaps TRBD1 (7 bases). Trimming left V 2 bases short and J 3 bases short, with 12 bases between. The CDR3 is made up of 14 amino acids. Germline V gives CDR1 SGDLS, CDR2 YYNGEE. CDR3 DNA sequence: TGTGCCAGCAGCGTCGGGGGACAGTACTACGAGCAGTACTTC. This sequence encodes CASSVGGQYYEQYF. Full variable domain (missing parts from reference TRBV9 and TRBJ2-7): DSGVTQTPKHLITATGQRVTLRCSPRSGDLSVYWYQQSLDQGLQFLIQYYNGEERAKGNILERFSAQQFPDLHSELNLSSLELGDSALYFCASSVGGQYYEQYFGPGTRLTVT.

The CDR3 region is CASSSTQETQYF. CDR3 in DNA: TGTGCCAGCAGCTCTACACAAGAGACCCAGTACTTC. V gene TRBV5-4 combines with J gene TRBJ2-5; no clear D. Germline CDR1 SGHNT, CDR2 YYREEE (reference sequence). V shed 3 bases and J shed 2 bases, with 5 bases lying between them. The CDR3 length is 12 residues. The whole variable domain, filled in from reference TRBV5-4 and TRBJ2-5, reads ETGVTQSPTHLIKTRGQQVTLRCSSQSGHNTVSWYQQALGQGPQFIFQYYREEENGRGNFPPRFSGLQFPNYSSELNVNALELDDSALYLCASSSTQETQYFGPGTRLLVL.

The V call is TRBV2, the J call TRBJ2-6, with unresolved D. Trimming took 6 bases from V and 0 from J, leaving 3 bases between them. This CDR3 comprises 13 residues. The V gene's germline CDR1 is SNHLY and CDR2 FYNNEI. The CDR3 sequence is CASSPSGANVLTF. The DNA of the CDR3 is TGTGCCAGCAGCCCCTCTGGGGCCAACGTCCTGACTTTC. The full variable domain, completed using reference TRBV2 and TRBJ2-6, is EPEVTQTPSHQVTQMGQEVILRCVPISNHLYFYWYRQILGQKVEFLVSFYNNEISEKSEIFDDQFSVERPDGSNFTLKIRSTKLEDSAMYFCASSPSGANVLTFGAGSRLTVL.

This CDR3 reads CASSVREGTYNEQFF. CDR3 coding DNA: TGTGCCAGCAGCGTCCGGGAGGGGACTTATAATGAGCAGTTCTTC. This chain connects TRBV14 to TRBJ2-1; 8 nucleotides match TRBD2. Germline lookup yields CDR1 SGHDN and CDR2 FVKESK. V trimming: 5 bases; J trimming: 7 bases; junction bases outside the gene matches: 10. This CDR3 is built from 15 residues.

The gene calls are TRBV5-5 and TRBJ2-2; D is perhaps TRBD1 or TRBD2 (5 bases each). Trimming took 0 bases from V and 9 from J, leaving 9 bases between them. From germline, CDR1 is SGHKS and CDR2 YYEKEE (reference sequence). The CDR3 has 13 amino acids. CDR3: CASSLVRGRELFF. The CDR3, as DNA: TGTGCCAGCAGCTTGGTAAGGGGACGGGAGCTGTTTTTT.

A word on this clone: The same CDR3 is also encoded by other DNA sequences in this sample. The chain combines TRBV5-1 with TRBJ2-3; 9 positions match TRBD2. Germline V gives CDR1 SGHRS, CDR2 YFSETQ. There are 16 residues in the CDR3. Trimming removed 0 bases from V and 0 bases from J; junction bases left unmatched: 2. This chain's CDR3 is CASSLGLAASTDTQYF. In DNA, the CDR3 is TGCGCCAGCAGCTTGGGACTAGCGGCTAGCACAGATACGCAGTATTTT.

This clone occurred once. The chain uses TRBV11-2 and TRBJ2-7; D is unresolved. Trimming shortened V by 5 bases and J by 3 bases, and 5 bases separated the two germline ends. The germline CDR1 and CDR2 sequences are SGHAT and FQNNGV. The CDR3 runs to 11 residues. The chain's CDR3 is CASSAGYEQYF. Here the CDR3 DNA reads TGTGCCAGCAGCGCAGGCTACGAGCAGTACTTC.

The V call is TRBV7-6, the J call TRBJ1-2, with D unresolved. The CDR3 runs to 12 residues. Between the trimmed V and J ends, which lost 1 base and 2 bases, there was a span of 2 bases. The germline V gene encodes CDR1 SGHVS and CDR2 FNYEAQ. This CDR3 reads CASSLDNYGYTF. CDR3 in DNA: TGTGCCAGCAGCTTAGACAACTATGGCTACACCTTC.

This clone appeared a single time. The rearrangement uses TRBV27 and TRBJ2-7; tentatively, D is TRBD2 (5 bases). The CDR3 spans 13 residues. Trimming left V 4 bases short and J 11 bases short, with 18 bases between. Germline V gene lookup returns CDR1 MNHEY and CDR2 SMNVEV (reference sequence). CDR3 in amino acids: CASSSRTGIEEYF. CDR3 nucleotides: TGTGCCAGCAGTTCCCGGACGGGGATTGAGGAGTACTTC.